These T cell receptor beta chains were read from a single sample in a study of blood T cell repertoires in COVID-19. TCRdb keeps only in-frame clones here, not all; method: immunoSEQ multiplex PCR. This table holds under 200,000 clones, 88% found once. The specimen was peripheral blood. The receptors here all came from a man aged 65 to 85 with active or convalescent COVID-19. Both conserved end residues are part of each CDR3. The order of the fields is D gene, J gene, clone size, V gene, CDR3 protein, CDR3 DNA. D genes are given only for firm matches. Not all rows give a size; the values are once, few, many and, for expanded clones, a class.

>TRBD2|TRBJ2-7|.|TRBV20-1
CSASSGGPPYEQYF
TGCAGTGCTAGTAGCGGGGGGCCCCCGTACGAGCAGTACTTC
>TRBD2|TRBJ2-1|once|TRBV11-3
CASSQSQLAGVGAEQFF
TGTGCCAGCAGCCAATCGCAACTAGCGGGAGTTGGTGCTGAGCAGTTCTTC
>.|TRBJ2-5|.|TRBV29-1
CSVAAGQETQYF
TGCAGCGTTGCCGCGGGGCAAGAGACCCAGTACTTC
>.|TRBJ1-2|.|TRBV19
CATGKERGGNGYTF
TGTGCCACCGGAAAGGAACGGGGAGGGAATGGCTACACCTTC
>TRBD2|TRBJ2-3|.|TRBV6-1
CASSELGTRGDTQYF
TGTGCCAGCAGTGAACTGGGGACTAGAGGAGATACGCAGTATTTT
>TRBD1|TRBJ2-7|once|TRBV28
CASSSVQGASYEQYF
TGTGCCAGCAGCTCCGTACAGGGGGCCAGCTACGAGCAGTACTTC
>TRBD2|TRBJ2-3|.|TRBV7-9
CASSLAVGPSGAPTDTQYF
TGTGCCAGCAGCTTAGCGGTCGGGCCTAGCGGCGCCCCCACAGATACGCAGTATTTT
>TRBD1|TRBJ2-3|.|TRBV2
CASTFRGHTDTQYF
TGTGCCAGCACCTTCAGGGGGCACACAGATACGCAGTATTTT
>.|TRBJ1-2|once|TRBV5-1
CASSLEVGRSNYGYTF
TGCGCCAGCAGCTTGGAGGTAGGGAGGTCGAACTATGGCTACACCTTC
>TRBD2|TRBJ2-5|.|TRBV7-2
CASSSLRGEETQYF
TGTGCCAGCAGCTCCCTTCGGGGGGAAGAGACCCAGTACTTC
>TRBD1|TRBJ2-3|.|TRBV5-6
CASSSWTGFGTDTQYF
TGTGCCAGCAGCTCGTGGACAGGCTTTGGCACAGATACGCAGTATTTT
>TRBD1|TRBJ1-6|.|TRBV19
CASSLDRGGTLHF
TGTGCCAGTAGTCTCGACAGGGGGGGTACCCTCCACTTT
>.|TRBJ2-2|.|TRBV29-1
CSVKEGPGELFF
TGCAGCGTGAAAGAGGGTCCAGGGGAGCTGTTTTTT
>.|TRBJ2-2|.|TRBV11-2
CASVRGNTGELFF
TGTGCCAGCGTCAGGGGGAACACCGGGGAGCTGTTTTTT
>.|TRBJ2-6|once|TRBV29-1
CSVALSGANVLTF
TGCAGCGTTGCCCTCTCTGGGGCCAACGTCCTGACTTTC
>.|TRBJ2-3|.|TRBV5-6
CASIRGGADTQYF
TGTGCCAGCATCCGAGGGGGGGCAGATACGCAGTATTTT
>.|TRBJ2-5|.|TRBV4-1
CASSQVFAVQETQYF
TGCGCCAGCAGCCAAGTGTTCGCGGTACAAGAGACCCAGTACTTC
>.|TRBJ1-5|.|TRBV23-1
CASTPPRGYSNQPQHF
TGCGCCAGCACCCCACCCCGGGGGTATAGCAATCAGCCCCAGCATTTT
>.|TRBJ2-1|.|TRBV6-5
CASRPTGGAYNEQFF
TGTGCCAGCAGACCTACAGGGGGGGCCTACAATGAGCAGTTCTTC
>.|TRBJ2-7|.|TRBV18
CASSPPGVEQYF
TGTGCCAGCTCCCCCCCAGGGGTCGAGCAGTACTTC
>.|TRBJ1-1|.|TRBV3-1/TRBV3-2
CASSGANEAFF
TGTGCCAGCAGCGGGGCAAATGAAGCTTTCTTT
>.|TRBJ1-4|.|TRBV6-5
CASTSATPINEKLFF
TGTGCCAGCACGAGTGCAACCCCTATTAATGAAAAACTGTTTTTT
>TRBD2|TRBJ2-3|.|TRBV28
CASSPLRLAGSADTQYF
TGTGCCAGCAGTCCATTAAGACTAGCGGGAAGTGCAGATACGCAGTATTTT
>TRBD2|TRBJ2-5|.|TRBV5-1
CASSLIQAGVEETQYF
TGCGCCAGCAGCCTGATCCAAGCGGGAGTGGAGGAGACCCAGTACTTC